These T cell receptor beta chains were read from a single sample in a study of T cell responses to AZD1222 COVID-19 vaccine. Generated by immunoSEQ multiplex PCR, the TCRdb table keeps only in-frame clones and is missing some. Here the sample spans fewer than 75,000 clones, 65% to 90% being singletons. Source: peripheral blood, taken on day 0 of AZD1222 vaccination. The origin of the receptors is an adult in good health. Both conserved end residues are part of each CDR3.

J,V,CDR3
TRBJ2-3,TRBV7-9,CASSLDSWTDTQYF
TRBJ1-3,TRBV10-1,CAILTGTIYF
TRBJ1-1,TRBV2,CASEATGMNTEAFF
TRBJ1-1,TRBV3-1/TRBV3-2,CASGPDRGTEAFF
TRBJ2-7,TRBV19,CASNSPRQDYEQYF
TRBJ1-4,TRBV28,CASTPGSRNEKLFF
TRBJ2-2,TRBV11-3,CASSFGSGVTNTGELFF
TRBJ1-3,TRBV6-5,CASSPGTVGNTIYF
TRBJ2-4,TRBV19,CASSILTGLRVSDKNIQYF
TRBJ1-2,TRBV6-5,CASSYGGTLNYGYTF
TRBJ1-1,TRBV30,CAWSDSGNTEAFF
TRBJ2-3,TRBV6-6,CASSPNAQGAKYF
TRBJ2-2,TRBV10-3,CAISAGQASTGELFF
TRBJ1-4,TRBV9,CASSAGTDNEKLFF
TRBJ2-1,TRBV19,CASSNPSGSYNEQFF
TRBJ2-1,TRBV5-6,CASSLEWEYNEQFF
TRBJ1-6,TRBV6-6,CASSPQPDINSPLHF
TRBJ2-5,TRBV7-2,CASSFTGTGRQETQYF
TRBJ1-6,TRBV5-1,CASSWTKTGDSGSPLHF
TRBJ1-1,TRBV30,CAFLRGWGTEAFF
TRBJ1-1,TRBV20-1,CSASIGGYTEAFF
TRBJ2-1,TRBV9,CASSVAGQYNEQFF
TRBJ1-2,TRBV7-8,CASSYSVYNYGYTF
TRBJ2-7,TRBV7-9,CASSSAPGHSSYEQYF
TRBJ1-1,TRBV5-1,CASSLTGQGRGEAFF
TRBJ2-7,TRBV6-1,CASSEGWGLEQYF
TRBJ1-1,TRBV5-1,CASRLNTEAFF
TRBJ1-5,TRBV6-5,CASSYEGPRTSQHF
TRBJ2-7,TRBV5-1,CASSLGGGRSYEQYF
TRBJ1-4,TRBV7-9,CASSPRRGDRTKEKLFF
TRBJ2-1,TRBV5-6,CASLVGGERFYNEQFF
TRBJ2-3,TRBV4-1,CASSQDGQGSDTQYF
TRBJ2-3,TRBV7-9,CASTRLAGFTDTQYF
TRBJ2-2,TRBV12-3/TRBV12-4,CASSLTGGELFF
TRBJ1-2,TRBV20-1,CSASGTGYKYGYTF